The clone carrying this T cell receptor beta chain has ten or more counts. The target antigen is unknown. These data belong to a study of T-cell reconstitution after alpha-beta-depleted transplantation in children. Regarding the study as a whole: Newly made T cells mostly supplied T-cell counts and diversity one year after transplant. The study traced high day-60 TCRbeta diversity in some patients to surviving recipient T cells and thymic progenitors. Expanded graft clones, several hundred of them, were reportedly the source of alpha-beta T cells about two months after transplant.

Preparation of the TCRbeta library was carried out with unique molecular identifiers. From the PCR reads, TCRdb called clonotypes with MiXCR, one entry per CDR3 protein. The data contain roughly 30,000 distinct CDR3 sequences, approximately 6.9% of them singletons. The length of the CDR3 is 13 residues. Trimming shortened V by 5 bases and J by 3 bases, and 7 bases separated the two germline ends. The V gene's germline CDR1 is SEHNR and CDR2 FQNEAQ (reference sequence). The rearrangement uses TRBV7-9 and TRBJ1-4; D is ambiguous. The specimen comprised peripheral blood, sampled 60 days after TCRalphabeta/CD19-depleted stem cell transplant. The TCR comes from a child under two years old who had a stem cell transplant for acute myeloid leukemia, so the T cells may come from the graft donor. The CDR3 DNA sequence: TGTGCCAGCAGCCCACCCCCTAATGAAAAACTGTTTTTT. Protein sequence: CASSPPPNEKLFF.